The clone carrying this TCR beta chain has only a few counts. These data originate in a study of response to subunit inactivated influenza vaccine. In TCRdb, the RT-PCR reads were re-called with MiXCR into one record per CDR3 protein. The sample lists about 520,000 distinct CDR3 sequences, around 25% occurring once. The sequenced sample was CD4+ T cells sorted from PBMCs, obtained around 5 days after vaccination. This clonotype was obtained from a man aged 50 to 59 who received an inactivated influenza vaccine.

The CDR3, as DNA: TGTGCCAGCAGTATAGGACAGGGGGCGGGTGAAAAACTGTTTTTT. This translates into CASSIGQGAGEKLFF. The chain recombines TRBV12-3 or TRBV12-4 with TRBJ1-4; 11 bases are a match to TRBD1. The V gene end was trimmed by 5 bases and the J gene end by 7 bases; junction bases not matched to a gene: 6. CDR3 length equals 15 residues.